This T cell receptor beta chain comes out of a study of cytomegalovirus exposure and HLA in healthy donors. About the research overall: In an earlier analysis, around 120 million unique TCR beta sequences were found from about 190 million T cells.

Amplification used 60 Vbeta primers and 13 Jbeta primers. The data were produced by immunoSEQ multiplex PCR, yet TCRdb's version contains in-frame clones alone and is incomplete. The sample records about 180,000 clones, around 81% being singletons. Findings and limits, study-wide: Fewer than 200 TCR beta chains were listed as cytomegalovirus-associated.

This CDR3 has 11 amino acids. Trimming cost V 6 bases and J 4 bases, with 8 bases left between them. Germline CDR1 SQVTM, CDR2 ANQGSEA. Remarks on this clone: The antigen is not known.

The TCR comes from a woman younger than 45 in good health and CMV-seronegative. The sample taken for sequencing was PBMCs. This chain joins TRBV29-1 and TRBJ2-3, with D possibly TRBD2 on 6 matching bases. The CDR3 protein is CSVAGSDTQYF. The CDR3 bases are TGCAGCGTCGCGGGATCAGATACGCAGTATTTT.